Following are 30 T cell receptor beta chains from one sample sequenced in a study of cytomegalovirus exposure and HLA in healthy donors. Here immunoSEQ multiplex PCR was the method, and the copy in TCRdb shows in-frame clones only, minus some. Here the sample spans 65,000 to 80,000 clones, approximately 95% being singletons. The sequenced sample was PBMCs. The source of these receptors is a woman younger than 30 in good health and CMV-seronegative.

This sequence joins TRBV4-2 and TRBJ2-3; TRBD2 is a possible D gene (6 bases). The CDR3 is 16 amino acids. V dropped 4 bases and J dropped 5 bases, with 19 bases sitting between them. CDR1 is LGHNA and CDR2 is YNFKEQ in the germline V gene. CDR3 amino acids: CASSRTGLRDGDTQYF. The CDR3 nucleotides are TGTGCCAGCAGCCGCACCGGCCTGCGGGACGGAGATACGCAGTATTTT.

The rearrangement links TRBV6-6 to TRBJ1-2; no reliable D call. Trimming stripped 8 bases from V and 4 bases from J, with 20 bases between. The CDR3 has 15 residues. In germline, CDR1 is MNHNY, CDR2 SVGAGI (reference sequence). CDR3 DNA: TGTGCCAGCTCGGACTCTACCATGGCCTTCTATGGCTACACCTTC. Translation gives CASSDSTMAFYGYTF.

The chain uses TRBV4-1 and TRBJ2-3; weak D call: TRBD2 (6 bases). The CDR3 covers 14 residues. In germline, CDR1 is MGHRA, CDR2 YSYEKL. V lost 7 bases and J lost 2, with 13 bases in between. In nucleotides, the CDR3 is TGCGCCAGCACGTGGGGGGAGAACACAGATACGCAGTATTTT. Translated: CASTWGENTDTQYF.

The chain combines TRBV29-1 with TRBJ1-1, with TRBD1 matching over 10 bases. CDR3 size: 15 residues. The germline V gene has CDR1 SQVTM and CDR2 ANQGSEA. J was trimmed by 2 bases and V by 1 base; bases with no gene match: 4. The CDR3 reads CSVEGDRGENTEAFF. Here the CDR3 DNA reads TGCAGCGTTGAAGGGGACAGGGGAGAAAACACTGAAGCTTTCTTT.

The rearrangement links TRBV5-8 to TRBJ1-4; tentatively, D is TRBD1 (5 bases). CDR3 length: 14 amino acids. Germline CDR1 SGHTS, CDR2 YDEGEE. Trimming took 3 bases from V and 8 from J, leaving 14 bases between them. CDR3 protein: CASSSQGIEEKLFF. The CDR3 DNA follows: TGTGCCAGCAGCTCGCAGGGTATTGAGGAAAAACTGTTTTTT.

V usage is TRBV6-5 and J usage is TRBJ1-2; D call uncertain. Germline V CDR1 and CDR2: MNHEY, SVGAGI. The CDR3 length is 14 residues. Trimming left V 5 bases short and J 4 bases short, with 14 bases between. CDR3: CASSRHWTGYGYTF. The CDR3 bases are TGTGCCAGCAGTCGCCATTGGACTGGCTATGGCTACACCTTC.

This chain links TRBV10-2 with TRBJ2-5; 9 bases are shared with TRBD2. The ends lost 7 bases at V and 5 bases at J; junction bases unmatched: 5. Germline CDR1 is WSHSY and CDR2 is SAAADI. This CDR3 spans 13 amino acids. CDR3 coding DNA: TGCGCCAGCACCCGGACTAGCGCGGAGACCCAGTACTTC. It encodes CASTRTSAETQYF.

Written as DNA, the CDR3 is TGTGCCAGCAGAAAACTAGCGGGAGTTTCGGGAGAGCAGTACTTC. The encoded protein is CASRKLAGVSGEQYF. The rearrangement uses TRBV28 and TRBJ2-7; 11 bases are a match to TRBD2. Germline values: CDR1 MDHEN, CDR2 SYDVKM. The trim removed 6 bases at V and 7 bases at J, leaving 11 bases unmatched. This CDR3 has 15 amino acids.

The chain is built from TRBV5-4 and TRBJ2-3; a weak D match, TRBD1 (5 bases). Trimming left V 4 bases short and J 4 bases short, with 13 bases between. Germline V gives CDR1 SGHNT, CDR2 YYREEE (reference sequence). CDR3 length equals 14 residues. The CDR3, as DNA: TGTGCCAGCAGCCATAGGGGTCGGGCAGATACGCAGTATTTT. This encodes CASSHRGRADTQYF.

The chain is built from TRBV5-1 and TRBJ1-1; 8 positions agree with TRBD1. Germline V CDR1 and CDR2: SGHRS, YFSETQ. Trimming cost V 0 bases and J 3 bases; bases outside gene matches: 1. The CDR3 is 14 amino acids. CDR3 protein: CASSLGTGYTEAFF. For the CDR3, the DNA is TGCGCCAGCAGCTTGGGGACAGGGTACACTGAAGCTTTCTTT.

V and J are TRBV27 and TRBJ2-1, with D perhaps matching TRBD1 (6 bases). The CDR3 runs 15 residues. Germline V gives CDR1 MNHEY, CDR2 SMNVEV (reference sequence). V was shortened by 5 bases and J by 3 bases, with 14 bases between the two germline ends. Written as DNA, the CDR3 is TGTGCCAGCAGTACCAACAGGGTAAACTACAATGAGCAGTTCTTC. This encodes CASSTNRVNYNEQFF.

This clone has just one count. The chain uses TRBV2 and TRBJ2-1, with 7 bases that match TRBD1. Germline V gives CDR1 SNHLY, CDR2 FYNNEI. Trimming at V came to 6 bases and at J to 2 bases, leaving 4 bases not matched to a gene. This CDR3 spans 14 amino acids. CDR3 DNA sequence: TGTGCCAGCAGAAACGACAGGGCCTACAATGAGCAGTTCTTC. It is translated as CASRNDRAYNEQFF.

The chain joins TRBV18 to TRBJ2-1, with D maybe TRBD1 (7 bases). The CDR3 spans 17 residues. Germline lookup yields CDR1 KGHSH and CDR2 LQKENI. Trimming removed 3 bases at V and 7 bases at J, with 22 bases between. CDR3 sequence (DNA): TGTGCCAGCTCACCGTTCGGCAGGGGGGTACATCTGAATGAGCAGTTCTTC. Protein product: CASSPFGRGVHLNEQFF.

J is TRBJ2-7 and V is TRBV5-1; D might be TRBD2 (6 bases). CDR1 and CDR2 (germline): SGHRS, YFSETQ. The CDR3 totals 15 residues. Deletions cut 0 bases from V and 6 bases from J, with 16 bases between. The CDR3 region has the DNA TGCGCCAGCAGCTTGGGTGTCGCGGGACCTCCCGAGCAGTACTTC. Protein sequence: CASSLGVAGPPEQYF.

This clone has only one observation. The V gene is TRBV4-1, the J gene TRBJ2-7, with TRBD2 identical over 10 bases. V was pared by 2 bases and J by 0 bases, with 1 base of the junction left unmatched. CDR1 is MGHRA, CDR2 YSYEKL, per germline. This CDR3 contains 15 residues. The CDR3 region has the DNA TGCGCCAGCAGCCAAACTAGCGGGGTCTCCTACGAGCAGTACTTC. Its translation: CASSQTSGVSYEQYF.

The chain employs TRBV13 and TRBJ2-1; D might be TRBD2 (6 bases). V lost 0 bases and J lost 4, with 10 bases in between. The CDR3 sequence is 15 residues long. The germline V gene has CDR1 PRHDT and CDR2 FYEKMQ (reference sequence). In nucleotides, the CDR3 is TGTGCCAGCAGCTTAGGGGCAGGGAGGTACAATGAGCAGTTCTTC. Translating gives CASSLGAGRYNEQFF.

V gene TRBV19 combines with J gene TRBJ1-5; 9 bases match TRBD1. The CDR3 is 18 amino acids. Trimming removed 8 bases from V and 3 bases from J; junction bases left unmatched: 17. The germline gives CDR1 LNHDA, CDR2 SQIVND (reference sequence). CDR3 nucleotides: TGTGCCAGTGTCCCGGCACACCTAACAGGGGGCGACAATCAGCCCCAGCATTTT. Encoded protein: CASVPAHLTGGDNQPQHF.

The V call is TRBV6-5, the J call TRBJ1-1; D possibly corresponds to TRBD1 (6 bases). Germline V gene data show CDR1 as MNHEY and CDR2 as SVGAGI. V was cut by 7 bases and J by 0 bases, with 12 bases left in between. This CDR3 region has 14 residues. The CDR3 loop reads CASTRGTMNTEAFF. DNA for the CDR3: TGTGCCAGCACTAGGGGGACCATGAACACTGAAGCTTTCTTT.

The gene calls are TRBV4-1 and TRBJ2-7; 8 nucleotides align to TRBD1. V gave up 0 bases and J gave up 2 bases; unmatched junction bases: 6. From germline, CDR1 is MGHRA and CDR2 YSYEKL. CDR3 length: 16 amino acids. The CDR3: CASSQEPGTGAYEQYF. The DNA for the CDR3 is TGCGCCAGCAGCCAAGAACCCGGGACAGGCGCCTACGAGCAGTACTTC.

V is TRBV29-1 and J is TRBJ2-1; possibly TRBD1 for D (5 bases). The CDR3 runs 14 residues. Germline assignment: CDR1 SQVTM and CDR2 ANQGSEA. Trimming removed 0 bases at V and 2 bases at J, with 8 bases between. CDR3 residues: CSVEDRDAYNEQFF. DNA of the CDR3: TGCAGCGTTGAAGACAGGGATGCCTACAATGAGCAGTTCTTC.

The rearrangement links TRBV6-5 to TRBJ2-3; 9 nucleotides match TRBD2. This CDR3 comprises 15 residues. The V and J ends lost 0 bases and 8 bases, in that order; junction bases with no gene match: 6. Germline V gives CDR1 MNHEY, CDR2 SVGAGI. CDR3 loop: CASSYSAGGPGTQYF. In DNA form, the CDR3 reads TGTGCCAGCAGTTACTCTGCGGGAGGGCCGGGTACGCAGTATTTT.

This chain connects TRBV28 to TRBJ1-1; the D is unclear. The CDR3 has 12 residues. The germline V gene encodes CDR1 MDHEN and CDR2 SYDVKM. The V end was cut by 1 base, the J end by 11 bases, with 11 bases between. The CDR3 coding sequence is TGTGCCAGCAGTTTATCCAGACTATTCGCTTTCTTT. Translation gives CASSLSRLFAFF.

V usage is TRBV9 and J usage is TRBJ2-2, with 8 positions matching TRBD1. The germline gives CDR1 SGDLS, CDR2 YYNGEE. Unmatched junction bases numbered 6, after V lost 0 bases and J lost 2 bases. CDR3 length: 17 residues. The CDR3 protein is CASSVARDRTNTGELFF. The CDR3 nucleotides are TGTGCCAGCAGCGTAGCTAGGGACAGGACCAACACCGGGGAGCTGTTTTTT.

The J gene is TRBJ1-1, the V gene TRBV2; a possible D gene is TRBD1 (6 bases). The CDR3 is 14 amino acids. CDR1 SNHLY and CDR2 FYNNEI come from the germline V gene. The V and J ends lost 5 bases and 4 bases respectively, with 14 bases between them. Here the CDR3 DNA reads TGTGCCAGCAGTCTGGGGATACAGGGCACTGAAGCTTTCTTT. Its protein product is CASSLGIQGTEAFF.

The V gene is TRBV5-1, the J gene TRBJ1-4; the match to TRBD1 covers 9 bases. The CDR3 totals 14 residues. Per germline, CDR1 SGHRS and CDR2 YFSETQ. With V trimmed by 4 bases and J by 8 bases, 6 bases remained unmatched. The CDR3 here is CASSPGQGGEKLFF. The CDR3 bases are TGCGCCAGCAGCCCGGGACAGGGTGGCGAAAAACTGTTTTTT.

This clone was picked up a small number of times. The chain links TRBV5-6 to TRBJ1-4; D possibly corresponds to TRBD1 (5 bases). This CDR3 contains 15 residues. Trimming shortened V by 3 bases and J by 7 bases, and 16 bases separated the two germline ends. Per the germline V gene, CDR1 is SGHDT and CDR2 is YYEEEE. CDR3 sequence reads: CASSYQGSRIEKLFF. DNA of the CDR3: TGTGCCAGCAGCTACCAGGGTTCTCGGATTGAAAAACTGTTTTTT.

The V gene is TRBV25-1, the J gene TRBJ2-1, with 7 bases fitting TRBD1. CDR1 is MGHDK, CDR2 SYGVNS, per germline. The CDR3 covers 14 residues. J was trimmed by 4 bases and V by 4 bases; bases with no gene match: 4. Written as DNA, the CDR3 is TGTGCCAGCAGTGGCCCGGACAGGTACAATGAGCAGTTCTTC. Translation gives CASSGPDRYNEQFF.

V is TRBV19 and J is TRBJ2-2; 8 bases match TRBD1. Germline V gene data show CDR1 as LNHDA and CDR2 as SQIVND (reference sequence). V lost 6 bases, J lost 1 base, and 1 base stayed unmatched. The CDR3 spans 14 residues. The CDR3 DNA is TGTGCCAGTAGAGGGACAGGGAACACCGGGGAGCTGTTTTTT. Residues: CASRGTGNTGELFF.

This chain links TRBV2 with TRBJ2-3; 9 nucleotides match TRBD2. Germline V gives CDR1 SNHLY, CDR2 FYNNEI. The CDR3 extends over 16 amino acids. Trimming cost V 0 bases and J 2 bases; bases outside gene matches: 3. The CDR3 DNA reads as TGTGCCAGCAGTGAAGCGCGGGGGGGGGTCACAGATACGCAGTATTTT. Translation: CASSEARGGVTDTQYF.

V is TRBV4-2 and J is TRBJ1-4; 7 bases agree with TRBD1. Germline V lookup: CDR1 LGHNA, CDR2 YNFKEQ. The CDR3 is 15 residues long. Trimming cost V 1 base and J 8 bases; bases outside gene matches: 7. Here the CDR3 reads CASSQAGQGDEKLFF. CDR3 bases: TGTGCCAGCAGCCAAGCCGGGCAGGGGGACGAAAAACTGTTTTTT.